One sample yielded the 6 T cell receptor beta chains listed below, sequenced in a study of cytomegalovirus exposure and HLA in healthy donors. The study ran its PCR with 60 Vbeta and 13 Jbeta primers. The repertoire was sequenced with immunoSEQ multiplex PCR; TCRdb's copy has only in-frame clones and lacks some. Among about 110,000 clones, roughly 78% were seen once, and the ten largest hold roughly 1.2%. The sequenced sample was PBMCs. These receptors were obtained from a woman aged 25 to 45 in good health and CMV-seronegative.

J is TRBJ2-5 and V is TRBV28; 7 bases align to TRBD2. Losses at the gene ends were 6 bases for V and 9 bases for J; bases not matched to a gene: 16. CDR1 and CDR2 from the germline V gene are MDHEN and SYDVKM. CDR3 size: 15 residues. Here the CDR3 reads CASRTSMGGGGSQYF. The DNA for the CDR3 is TGTGCCAGCAGGACCTCCATGGGTGGGGGGGGGTCCCAGTACTTC.

This chain joins TRBV30 and TRBJ2-1; 11 bases agree with TRBD2. CDR1 and CDR2 (germline): GTSNPN, SVGIG (reference sequence). This CDR3 comprises 14 residues. V lost 7 bases to trimming and J lost 2 bases; unmatched junction nucleotides: 4. The CDR3: CASVAGGPYNEQFF. In DNA, the CDR3 is TGTGCCTCTGTAGCGGGGGGGCCCTACAATGAGCAGTTCTTC.

The DNA for the CDR3 is TGTGCCAGCAGTTATTCAGGACTAGCGGGAGTGAATGAGCAGTTCTTC. It is translated as CASSYSGLAGVNEQFF. This chain joins TRBV28 and TRBJ2-1, with TRBD2 matching 13 bases. Germline CDR1 reads MDHEN; CDR2 reads SYDVKM. Germline trimming cut 4 bases from V and 7 bases from J; bases unmatched to any gene: 7. The CDR3 spans 16 residues.

The rearrangement links TRBV11-3 to TRBJ2-3; 9 bases fit TRBD2. CDR1 SGHNT and CDR2 YENEEA come from the germline V gene. The V segment lost 3 bases and the J segment 5 bases; nucleotides outside the gene matches: 0. The CDR3 extends over 13 amino acids. CDR3 nucleotide sequence: TGTGCCAGCAGCTTTAGCGGGGGAGATACGCAGTATTTT. Translation: CASSFSGGDTQYF. The full variable domain, its missing parts supplied by reference TRBV11-3 and TRBJ2-3, is EAGVVQSPRYKIIEKKQPVAFWCNPISGHNTLYWYLQNLGQGPELLIRYENEEAVDDSQLPKDRFSAERLKGVDSTLKIQPAELGDSAVYLCASSFSGGDTQYFGPGTRLTVL.

The chain joins TRBV30 to TRBJ2-1, with D uncertain. V lost 2 bases and J 9 bases, leaving 5 bases between the germline ends. The CDR3 has 10 residues. Germline V gene lookup returns CDR1 GTSNPN and CDR2 SVGIG (reference sequence). The CDR3 sequence is CAWSNSEQFF. DNA of the CDR3: TGTGCCTGGAGTAATAGTGAGCAGTTCTTC.

In this sample, this clone turned up a few times. CDR3 protein: CAWTPSGGYGYTF. CDR3 DNA sequence: TGTGCCTGGACCCCCTCGGGGGGGTATGGCTACACCTTC. The chain links TRBV30 to TRBJ1-2, with TRBD1 as a possible D gene (5 bases). Per germline, CDR1 GTSNPN and CDR2 SVGIG (reference sequence). The CDR3 consists of 13 residues. Trimming took 4 bases from V and 5 from J, leaving 14 bases between them.